Sequencing of this T cell receptor (beta chain) was carried out in a study of shared clonotypes between healthy human individuals. Study-wide findings and caveats: Across a handful of donors, naive CD4 shared roughly 5.1%, naive CD8 under 4%, memory CD4 more than 2%, memory CD8 more than 0.35%. Estimated clonotype richness was generally higher in naive than memory subsets.

The table lists this clone with a count of one. The target antigen is unknown. Every subset's genomic DNA went evenly onto several immunoSEQ plates. In the authors' workflow: With immunoSEQ giving junction-only sequences and no quality scores, filtering differed. Assay: immunoSEQ multiplex PCR; the TCRdb copy retains only in-frame clones and omits some. The DNA gave D and trimming, while V, J and clone size come from that table. The sample lists approximately 2,300,000 clones, roughly 92% seen once, with 0.37% in the top ten. Trimming took 6 bases from V and 4 from J, leaving 19 bases between them. There are 17 residues in the CDR3. The V gene's germline CDR1 is MDHEN and CDR2 SYDVKM.

The receptor's source is a man aged 18-30 years in good health. Some clones in this sample may be carry-over from other donors' samples. The rearrangement links TRBV28 to TRBJ2-6; TRBD1 is a possible D gene (6 bases). Source material: naive CD4+ T cells from PBMCs. The subset was: CD45RA+ positively selected. CDR3 DNA sequence: TGTGCCAGCAGCTTACGAACAGGGATATGGGGGGCCAACGTCCTGACTTTC. Its translation: CASSLRTGIWGANVLTF.